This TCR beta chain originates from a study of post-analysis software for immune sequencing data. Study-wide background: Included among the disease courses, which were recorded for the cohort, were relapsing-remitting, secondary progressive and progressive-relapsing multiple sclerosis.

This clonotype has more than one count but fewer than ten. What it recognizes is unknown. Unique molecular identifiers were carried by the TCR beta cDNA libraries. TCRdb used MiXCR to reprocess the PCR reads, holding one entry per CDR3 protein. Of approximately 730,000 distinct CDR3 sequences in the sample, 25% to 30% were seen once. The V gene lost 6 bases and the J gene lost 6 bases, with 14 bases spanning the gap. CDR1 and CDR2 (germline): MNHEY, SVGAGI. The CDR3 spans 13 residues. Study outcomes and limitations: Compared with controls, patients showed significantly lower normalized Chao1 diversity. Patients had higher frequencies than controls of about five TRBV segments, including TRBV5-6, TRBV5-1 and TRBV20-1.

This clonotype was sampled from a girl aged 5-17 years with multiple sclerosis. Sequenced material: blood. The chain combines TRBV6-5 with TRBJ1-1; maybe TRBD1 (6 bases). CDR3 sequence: CASRRTRGPEAFF. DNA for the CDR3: TGTGCCAGCAGACGGACCAGGGGCCCTGAAGCTTTCTTT.